The 2 T cell receptor beta chains in this list originate from one sample, sequenced in a study of blood T cell repertoires in COVID-19. Using immunoSEQ multiplex PCR, the repertoire was profiled, and TCRdb retains in-frame clones only, with some absent. Of over 100,000 clones in the sample, about four fifths are singletons; the top ten hold 3% to 4.5%. Sequenced material: peripheral blood. The receptor source for this set is an elderly woman with acute or convalescent COVID-19.

The chain links TRBV4-3 to TRBJ1-2, with unresolved D. Germline V gene data show CDR1 as LGHNA and CDR2 as YSLEER. Trimming shortened V by 3 bases and J by 3 bases, and 14 bases separated the two germline ends. There are 15 residues in the CDR3. CDR3 bases: TGCGCCAGCAGCCATAGAAGTCTCCCTGACTATGGCTACACCTTC. Protein product: CASSHRSLPDYGYTF.

This clone was seen only once. The chain joins TRBV7-6 to TRBJ2-3; D remains ambiguous. The CDR3 loop spans 15 amino acids. V was clipped by 5 bases and J by 4 bases, with 16 bases between them. The V gene's germline CDR1 is SGHVS and CDR2 FNYEAQ. This CDR3 reads CASSLGSPQADTQYF. Written as DNA, the CDR3 is TGTGCCAGCAGCCTAGGATCGCCCCAGGCAGATACGCAGTATTTT. The full variable domain, with the rest looked up from reference TRBV7-6 and TRBJ2-3, is GAGVSQSPRYKVTKRGQDVALRCDPISGHVSLYWYRQALGQGPEFLTYFNYEAQQDKSGLPNDRFSAERPEGSISTLTIQRTEQRDSAMYRCASSLGSPQADTQYFGPGTRLTVL.